This section outlines one T cell receptor beta chain sequence together with its context. This CDR3 spans 12 amino acids. V trimming: 0 bases; J trimming: 13 bases; junction bases outside the gene matches: 3. Germline-derived CDR1 and CDR2 are SGHNT and YENEEA. The data were taken from a study of identifying expanded T cells in peripheral blood. Sequencing used immunoSEQ multiplex PCR; TCRdb keeps in-frame clones, though not all of them. Of about 98,000 clones listed, 88% are singletons. The specimen was blood. The sequence derives from a person aged 18-70 years in good health. V gene TRBV11-3 combines with J gene TRBJ2-1, with 7 bases aligning to TRBD1. The CDR3 nucleotides are TGTGCCAGCAGCTTAGATCGGGACAGCCAGTTCTTC. Translated: CASSLDRDSQFF.